The 21 T cell receptor beta chains below come from one sample, sequenced in a study of control samples from healthy donors and cancer patients. Assay used: immunoSEQ multiplex PCR; TCRdb lists only in-frame clones, some missing. In the table there are more than 150,000 clones, just under 95% of which are singletons. The source material was blood. The receptors here all came from a man aged 18 to 29 in good health.

This chain joins TRBV24-1 and TRBJ2-3; 7 positions agree with TRBD2. With 7 bases clipped from V and 6 bases from J, the junction kept 12 bases outside the gene matches. The CDR3 is 15 amino acids. CDR1 is KGHDR, CDR2 SFDVKD, per germline. CDR3 nucleotide sequence: TGTGCCACCAGCGACCCGCGGGGGATTCGGGATACGCAGTATTTT. Residues: CATSDPRGIRDTQYF.

The rearrangement joins TRBV13 to TRBJ1-1; D not resolved. The germline V gene has CDR1 PRHDT and CDR2 FYEKMQ (reference sequence). There are 15 residues in the CDR3. With 1 base removed from V and 2 bases from J, the gap between germline ends came to 11 bases. CDR3 DNA: TGTGCCAGCAGCTTAGACCCGACTTTTAACACTGAAGCTTTCTTT. This gives the protein CASSLDPTFNTEAFF.

This clone was observed a single time. This sequence joins TRBV4-1 and TRBJ2-7, with 7 bases aligning to TRBD1. Germline loops: CDR1 MGHRA, CDR2 YSYEKL. Trimming took 4 bases from V and 3 from J; bases not matched to a gene: 3. This CDR3 is built from 13 residues. For the CDR3, the DNA is TGCGCCAGCAGCCCGACAGGGATCTACGAGCAGTACTTC. The encoded protein is CASSPTGIYEQYF.

The chain has TRBV5-5 and TRBJ2-2, with D hard to call. Germline V lookup: CDR1 SGHKS, CDR2 YYEKEE (reference sequence). This CDR3 is 12 amino acids long. V shed 1 base and J shed 4 bases, with 2 bases lying between them. CDR3 residues: CASSLSTGELFF. CDR3 coding DNA: TGTGCCAGCAGCTTGAGCACCGGGGAGCTGTTTTTT.

This clone has a single count. V and J are TRBV7-3 and TRBJ2-3, with 7 bases lining up with TRBD1. From germline, CDR1 is SGHTA and CDR2 FQGTGA. V lost 4 bases, J lost 4 bases, and 5 bases stayed unmatched. CDR3 size: 14 residues. In nucleotides, the CDR3 is TGTGCCAGCAGCTCATTTCAGGGGGCAGATACGCAGTATTTT. Its protein is CASSSFQGADTQYF.

The CDR3 nucleotides read TGTGCCAGTAGTATGAAGGTAACAACTAATGAAAAACTGTTTTTT. Amino acid sequence: CASSMKVTTNEKLFF. The V gene is TRBV19, the J gene TRBJ1-4; D gene uncertain. In germline, CDR1 is LNHDA, CDR2 SQIVND (reference sequence). Trimming pared 3 bases from V and 0 bases from J, leaving 8 bases between. This CDR3 is 15 amino acids long.

V is TRBV5-1 and J is TRBJ2-4; TRBD1 matches at 12 bases. J was trimmed by 8 bases and V by 4 bases; bases with no gene match: 16. CDR1 is SGHRS and CDR2 is YFSETQ in the germline V gene. The CDR3 runs to 18 residues. CDR3 loop: CASSPSPAGQGARDIQYF. CDR3 in DNA: TGCGCCAGCAGCCCGAGCCCCGCGGGACAGGGGGCAAGGGACATTCAGTACTTC.

The count of this clone is one. The J gene is TRBJ2-3, the V gene TRBV6-1, with TRBD2 as a possible D gene (7 bases). V was clipped by 3 bases and J by 4 bases, with 11 bases between them. Germline lookup yields CDR1 MNHNS and CDR2 SASEGT. CDR3 length equals 14 residues. The CDR3 DNA sequence: TGTGCCAGCAGTGAGAGGGGGGGCCCAGATACGCAGTATTTT. Amino acid sequence: CASSERGGPDTQYF.

The chain carries TRBV4-2 and TRBJ2-1; D is undetermined. Germline V gene lookup returns CDR1 LGHNA and CDR2 YNFKEQ. V lost 6 bases to trimming and J lost 5 bases, with 8 bases between them. This CDR3 is 12 amino acids long. CDR3 in amino acids: CASRHNDNEQFF. Here the CDR3 DNA reads TGTGCCAGCAGACATAACGACAATGAGCAGTTCTTC.

In this sample, this clone turned up once. The chain has TRBV24-1 and TRBJ2-1; 7 nucleotides line up with TRBD2. There are 17 residues in the CDR3. The germline gives CDR1 KGHDR, CDR2 SFDVKD. The junction had 9 bases not matched to a gene; V was cut back by 5 bases and J by 0 bases. CDR3 region: CATSGVARESSYNEQFF. CDR3 bases: TGTGCCACCAGTGGGGTAGCGCGGGAGAGCTCCTACAATGAGCAGTTCTTC.

V and J are TRBV4-2 and TRBJ2-1; D not resolved. The V end lost 4 bases, the J end lost 5 bases, and 12 bases lay between the germline ends. The germline gives CDR1 LGHNA, CDR2 YNFKEQ. The CDR3 length is 14 residues. The CDR3 reads CASSPVFTDNEQFF. The CDR3 DNA reads TGTGCCAGCAGCCCCGTATTTACCGACAATGAGCAGTTCTTC.

The chain combines TRBV5-1 with TRBJ2-7; the match to TRBD2 covers 8 bases. The CDR3 extends over 14 amino acids. V lost 4 bases to trimming and J lost 2 bases; unmatched junction nucleotides: 5. Germline-derived CDR1 and CDR2 are SGHRS and YFSETQ. The CDR3 loop reads CASSGGGTPYEQYF. The DNA for the CDR3 is TGCGCCAGCAGCGGCGGGGGGACTCCCTACGAGCAGTACTTC. The variable domain in full, with the rest retrieved from reference TRBV5-1 and TRBJ2-7, is KAGVTQTPRYLIKTRGQQVTLSCSPISGHRSVSWYQQTPGQGLQFLFEYFSETQRNKGNFPGRFSGRQFSNSRSEMNVSTLELGDSALYLCASSGGGTPYEQYFGPGTRLTVT.

V is TRBV9 and J is TRBJ2-1; 12 bases map to TRBD2. The CDR3 sequence is 16 residues long. Trimming at V came to 3 bases and at J to 0 bases, leaving 1 base not matched to a gene. Germline V gene data show CDR1 as SGDLS and CDR2 as YYNGEE. CDR3 DNA sequence: TGTGCCAGCAGCGAACTAGCGGGGGGCTCCTACAATGAGCAGTTCTTC. Protein: CASSELAGGSYNEQFF.

The chain's CDR3 is CASRSGTSGTDTQYF. The CDR3 DNA reads as TGCGCCAGCCGCTCGGGGACTAGCGGCACAGATACGCAGTATTTT. V gene TRBV5-1 combines with J gene TRBJ2-3; 10 nucleotides align to TRBD2. The junction had 6 bases not matched to a gene; V was cut back by 7 bases and J by 1 base. Germline V gives CDR1 SGHRS, CDR2 YFSETQ. The CDR3 runs to 15 residues.

The J gene is TRBJ2-3, the V gene TRBV24-1, with D possibly being TRBD1 (7 bases). Trimming removed 9 bases at V and 3 bases at J, with 18 bases between. The CDR3 extends over 15 amino acids. Germline V gene data show CDR1 as KGHDR and CDR2 as SFDVKD. This CDR3 reads CATAMAGGKTDTQYF. In DNA, the CDR3 is TGTGCCACCGCTATGGCAGGGGGGAAAACAGATACGCAGTATTTT.

This clone was found a few times. The rearrangement links TRBV30 to TRBJ2-7, with D uncertain. Germline-derived CDR1 and CDR2 are GTSNPN and SVGIG (reference sequence). This CDR3 region has 11 residues. Trimming removed 2 bases at V and 6 bases at J, with 8 bases between. The DNA of the CDR3 is TGTGCCTGGAGTAGAGGAACCGAGCAGTACTTC. Translation gives CAWSRGTEQYF.

The V call is TRBV24-1, the J call TRBJ2-5, with D possibly TRBD2 on 5 matching bases. Germline CDR1 reads KGHDR; CDR2 reads SFDVKD. There are 13 residues in the CDR3. V lost 6 bases, J lost 3 bases, and 10 bases lay in between. The CDR3 sequence is CATSWKGEETQYF. The DNA for the CDR3 is TGTGCCACCAGTTGGAAGGGAGAAGAGACCCAGTACTTC.

The chain's CDR3 is CSVEEQGNTGELFF. For the CDR3, the DNA is TGCAGCGTTGAGGAACAGGGGAACACCGGGGAGCTGTTTTTT. The chain uses TRBV29-1 and TRBJ2-2; D is perhaps TRBD1 (6 bases). Germline V gene data show CDR1 as SQVTM and CDR2 as ANQGSEA. The CDR3 runs 14 residues. V shed 3 bases and J shed 1 base, with 9 bases lying between them.

CDR3 amino acids: CASSRDQVSGNTIYF. DNA for the CDR3: TGTGCCAGCAGCCGCGACCAGGTTTCTGGAAACACCATATATTTT. The chain employs TRBV6-5 and TRBJ1-3; no definite D call. V was shortened by 6 bases and J by 1 base, with 13 bases between the two germline ends. CDR1 and CDR2 (germline): MNHEY, SVGAGI. The CDR3 extends over 15 amino acids.

This sequence joins TRBV6-5 and TRBJ1-6, with D maybe TRBD1 (6 bases). The length of the CDR3 is 14 residues. V gave up 6 bases and J gave up 10 bases, with 16 bases separating them. CDR1 is MNHEY, CDR2 SVGAGI, per germline. The CDR3 region is CASSITGTKSPLHF. The CDR3 nucleotides read TGTGCCAGCAGCATCACAGGGACCAAATCACCCCTCCACTTT.

The gene calls are TRBV2 and TRBJ2-7, with D possibly being TRBD2 (5 bases). The V and J ends lost 3 bases and 11 bases respectively, with 20 bases between them. The CDR3 is 14 amino acids. Per the germline V gene, CDR1 is SNHLY and CDR2 is FYNNEI. CDR3 bases: TGTGCCAGCAGTGAGGGAGTCTCTACTAGTAGTGAGTACTTC. It translates to CASSEGVSTSSEYF.